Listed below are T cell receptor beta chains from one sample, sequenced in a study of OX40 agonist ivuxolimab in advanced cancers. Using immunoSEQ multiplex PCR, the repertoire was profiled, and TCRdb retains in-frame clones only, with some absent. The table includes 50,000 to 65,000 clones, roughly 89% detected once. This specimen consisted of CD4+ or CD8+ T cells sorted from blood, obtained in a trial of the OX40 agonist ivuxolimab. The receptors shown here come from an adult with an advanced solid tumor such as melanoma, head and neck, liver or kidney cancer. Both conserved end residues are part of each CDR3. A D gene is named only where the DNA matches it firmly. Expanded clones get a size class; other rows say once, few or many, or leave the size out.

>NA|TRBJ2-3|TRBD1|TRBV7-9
CASSLLEGAGDTQYF
TGTGCCAGCAGCCTCCTTGAGGGGGCCGGAGATACGCAGTATTTT
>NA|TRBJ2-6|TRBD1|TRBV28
CASSPRDRGLGANVLTF
TGTGCCAGCAGTCCAAGGGACAGGGGACTTGGGGCCAACGTCCTGACTTTC
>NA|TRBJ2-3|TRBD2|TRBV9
CASSALAGGSDTQYF
TGTGCCAGCAGCGCGCTAGCGGGTGGGTCAGATACGCAGTATTTT
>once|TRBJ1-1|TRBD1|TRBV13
CASSRSRDRGRNTEAFF
TGTGCCAGCAGTCGCAGCCGGGACAGGGGGCGGAACACTGAAGCTTTCTTT
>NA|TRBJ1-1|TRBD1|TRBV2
CASSGAGGGEAFF
TGTGCCAGCAGTGGGGCAGGGGGGGGTGAAGCTTTCTTT
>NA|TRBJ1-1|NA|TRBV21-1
CASSKVAILAALEAFF
TGTGCCAGCAGCAAAGTAGCCATCCTAGCCGCCCTCGAAGCTTTCTTT
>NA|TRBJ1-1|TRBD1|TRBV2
CASTPDRDTEAFF
TGTGCCAGCACCCCTGACAGGGACACTGAAGCTTTCTTT
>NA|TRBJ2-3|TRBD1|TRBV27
CASRYSIQGVTDTQYF
TGTGCCAGCCGATATTCAATTCAGGGGGTGACAGATACGCAGTATTTT
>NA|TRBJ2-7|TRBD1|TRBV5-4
CASSLGGGQGSEQYF
TGTGCCAGCAGCTTGGGTGGGGGACAGGGGTCCGAGCAGTACTTC
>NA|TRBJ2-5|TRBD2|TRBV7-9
CASSFVLAGQETQYF
TGTGCCAGCAGCTTTGTTCTAGCGGGACAGGAGACCCAGTACTTC
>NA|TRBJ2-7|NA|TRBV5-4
CASSLIGQGLTGQYF
TGTGCCAGCAGCTTGATAGGCCAGGGCCTAACTGGGCAGTACTTC
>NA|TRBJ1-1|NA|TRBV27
CASSWRGWDTEAFF
TGTGCCAGCAGTTGGCGCGGGTGGGACACTGAAGCTTTCTTT
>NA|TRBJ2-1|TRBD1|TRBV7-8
CASSFIGQEGAHEQFF
TGTGCCAGCAGCTTTATCGGACAGGAAGGGGCCCATGAGCAGTTCTTC
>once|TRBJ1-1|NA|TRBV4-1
CASSRGGPTEAFF
TGCGCCAGCAGCCGCGGGGGGCCCACTGAAGCTTTCTTT
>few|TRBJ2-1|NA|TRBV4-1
CASSQVWGVQFF
TGCGCCAGCAGCCAGGTTTGGGGGGTGCAGTTCTTC
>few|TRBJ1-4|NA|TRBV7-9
CASSLVSAGNEKLFF
TGTGCCAGCAGCTTAGTTTCCGCGGGTAATGAAAAACTGTTTTTT
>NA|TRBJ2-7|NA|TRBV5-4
CASSRGQNYEQYF
TGTGCCAGCAGCCGGGGACAAAACTACGAGCAGTACTTC
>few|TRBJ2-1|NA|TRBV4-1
CASSQVGRLFDNEQFF
TGCGCCAGCAGCCAAGTGGGGAGACTCTTCGATAATGAGCAGTTCTTC
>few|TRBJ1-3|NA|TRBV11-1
CASSSDTGNTIYF
TGTGCCAGCAGCTCGGACACTGGAAACACCATATATTTT
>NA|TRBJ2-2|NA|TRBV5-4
CASSLARGELFF
TGTGCCAGCAGCTTGGCCCGCGGGGAGCTGTTTTTT
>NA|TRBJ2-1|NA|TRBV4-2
CASSQGLAGSSYNEQFF
TGTGCCAGCAGCCAAGGACTGGCGGGCAGCTCCTACAATGAGCAGTTCTTC
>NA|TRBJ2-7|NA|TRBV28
CASSLVVSGGPSYEQYF
TGTGCCAGCAGTTTAGTAGTTTCGGGGGGCCCTTCCTACGAGCAGTACTTC
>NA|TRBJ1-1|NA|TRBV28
CASRPGAGWTEAFF
TGTGCCAGCAGGCCAGGGGCGGGTTGGACTGAAGCTTTCTTT
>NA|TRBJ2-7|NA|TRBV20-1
CSARRGYEQYF
TGCAGTGCTAGACGGGGCTACGAGCAGTACTTC
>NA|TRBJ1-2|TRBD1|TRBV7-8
CASSTDRGLGDGYTF
TGTGCCAGCAGTACCGACAGGGGGTTAGGTGATGGCTACACCTTC
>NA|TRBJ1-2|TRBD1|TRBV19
CASSSQGGRDGYTF
TGTGCCAGTAGTTCTCAGGGGGGTAGGGATGGCTACACCTTC
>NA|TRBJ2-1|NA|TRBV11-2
CASSAHYNEQFF
TGTGCCAGCAGCGCCCATTATAATGAGCAGTTCTTC
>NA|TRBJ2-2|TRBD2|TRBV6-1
CASSEALAGGPNTGELFF
TGTGCCAGCAGTGAAGCGCTAGCGGGAGGCCCGAACACCGGGGAGCTGTTTTTT
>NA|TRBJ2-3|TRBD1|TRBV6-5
CASSHAGTATDTQYF
TGTGCCAGCAGTCACGCCGGGACAGCCACAGATACGCAGTATTTT
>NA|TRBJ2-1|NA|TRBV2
CASNGGGTYNEQFF
TGTGCCAGCAACGGAGGCGGAACCTACAATGAGCAGTTCTTC
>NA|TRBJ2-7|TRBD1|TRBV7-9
CASSFNPGQGSYEQCF
TGTGCCAGCAGCTTCAATCCGGGACAGGGGTCCTACGAGCAGTGCTTC
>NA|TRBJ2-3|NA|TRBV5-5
CASSWWTRGDTQYF
TGTGCCAGCAGCTGGTGGACGCGAGGAGATACGCAGTATTTT
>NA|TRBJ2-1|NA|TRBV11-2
CASSLGGGLEQFF
TGTGCCAGCAGCTTAGGCGGCGGGCTTGAGCAGTTCTTC
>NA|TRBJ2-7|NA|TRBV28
CASSLNYEQYF
TGTGCCAGCAGTTTAAACTACGAGCAGTACTTC
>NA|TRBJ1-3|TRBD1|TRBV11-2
CASSRSGTGGFTIYF
TGTGCCAGCAGCCGATCCGGGACAGGGGGTTTCACCATATATTTT
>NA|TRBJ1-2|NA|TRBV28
CASGRYTF
TGTGCCAGCGGACGCTACACCTTC
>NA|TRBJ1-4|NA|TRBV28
CASRSWGLGSNEKLFF
TGTGCCAGCAGAAGTTGGGGGCTAGGGTCTAATGAAAAACTGTTTTTT
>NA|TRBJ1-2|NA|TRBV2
CASNGQLNYGYTF
TGTGCCAGCAATGGGCAGCTGAATTATGGCTACACCTTC
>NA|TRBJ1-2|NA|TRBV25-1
CASSELGSRYGYTF
TGTGCCAGCAGTGAACTAGGGTCCCGCTATGGCTACACCTTC
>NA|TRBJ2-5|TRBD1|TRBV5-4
CASSRGQAVETQYF
TGTGCCAGCAGCCGGGGACAGGCTGTGGAGACCCAGTACTTC
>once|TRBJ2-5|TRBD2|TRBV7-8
CASSRGRVAQETQYF
TGTGCCAGCAGCCGGGGGAGGGTAGCCCAAGAGACCCAGTACTTC
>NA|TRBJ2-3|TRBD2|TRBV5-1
CASSPRPGLAGVTDTQYF
TGCGCCAGCAGCCCGAGGCCGGGACTAGCGGGAGTTACAGATACGCAGTATTTT
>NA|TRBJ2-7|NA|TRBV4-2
CASSQDLWTAYEQYF
TGTGCCAGCAGCCAAGATTTGTGGACAGCCTACGAGCAGTACTTC
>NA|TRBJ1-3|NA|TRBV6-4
CASSGVEVSGNTIYF
TGTGCCAGCAGTGGAGTAGAAGTCAGTGGAAACACCATATATTTT
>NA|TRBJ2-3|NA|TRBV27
CASSAGRGGTDTQYF
TGTGCCAGCAGTGCGGGAAGGGGGGGGACAGATACGCAGTATTTT
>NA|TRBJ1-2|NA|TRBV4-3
CASSQDEGNGYTF
TGCGCCAGCAGCCAAGATGAAGGGAACGGCTACACCTTC
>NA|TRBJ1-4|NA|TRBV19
CASSRRGTANEKLFF
TGTGCCAGTAGTAGAAGGGGTACGGCTAATGAAAAACTGTTTTTT
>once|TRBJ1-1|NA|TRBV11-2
CASSLSRDLYTEAFF
TGTGCCAGCAGCTTGAGTAGGGACCTTTACACTGAAGCTTTCTTT
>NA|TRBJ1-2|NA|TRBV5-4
CASSLRRTETSFGYTF
TGTGCCAGCAGCCTAAGAAGGACAGAGACGTCTTTTGGCTACACCTTC
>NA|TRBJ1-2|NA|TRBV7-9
CASSLMGDHYGYTF
TGTGCCAGCAGCTTAATGGGGGATCACTATGGCTACACCTTC
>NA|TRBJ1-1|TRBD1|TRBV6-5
CASSYRGLGTEAFF
TGTGCCAGCAGTTACAGGGGGCTAGGCACTGAAGCTTTCTTT
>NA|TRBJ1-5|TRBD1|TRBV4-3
CASSQDRQGGHQPQHF
TGCGCCAGCAGCCAAGACCGACAGGGTGGTCATCAGCCCCAGCATTTT
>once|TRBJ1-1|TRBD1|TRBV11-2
CASSYRQGDSTEAFF
TGTGCCAGCAGCTATAGACAGGGGGATAGCACTGAAGCTTTCTTT
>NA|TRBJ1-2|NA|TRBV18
CASSPTGPDGGYTF
TGTGCCAGCTCACCGACAGGCCCAGACGGGGGCTACACCTTC
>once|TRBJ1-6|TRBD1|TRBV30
CAWTVDRGNSPLHF
TGTGCCTGGACTGTGGACAGGGGGAATTCACCCCTCCACTTT
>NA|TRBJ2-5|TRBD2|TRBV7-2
CASSLVAGEETQYF
TGTGCCAGCAGCTTAGTAGCGGGAGAAGAGACCCAGTACTTC
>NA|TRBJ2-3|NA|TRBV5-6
CASSYLIPDTQYF
TGTGCCAGCAGCTACCTTATCCCAGATACGCAGTATTTT
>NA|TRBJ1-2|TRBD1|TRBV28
CASRNIDRVLYGYTF
TGTGCCAGCAGAAACATTGACAGGGTACTATATGGCTACACCTTC
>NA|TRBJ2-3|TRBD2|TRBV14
CASSQGTSGVTQYF
TGTGCCAGCAGCCAGGGGACTAGCGGGGTTACGCAGTATTTT
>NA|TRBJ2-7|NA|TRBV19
CASRATGTRPYEQYF
TGTGCCAGTAGAGCTACAGGGACACGTCCCTACGAGCAGTACTTC